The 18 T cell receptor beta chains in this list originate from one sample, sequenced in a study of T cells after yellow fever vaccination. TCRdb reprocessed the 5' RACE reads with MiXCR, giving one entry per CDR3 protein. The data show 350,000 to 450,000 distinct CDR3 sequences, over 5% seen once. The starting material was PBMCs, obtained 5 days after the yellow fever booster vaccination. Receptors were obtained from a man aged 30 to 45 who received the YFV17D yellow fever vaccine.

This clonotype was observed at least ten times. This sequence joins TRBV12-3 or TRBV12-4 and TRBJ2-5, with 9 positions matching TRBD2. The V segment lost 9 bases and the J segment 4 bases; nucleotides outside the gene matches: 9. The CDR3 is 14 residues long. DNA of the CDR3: TGTGCCAGACAGGGCGGGAGGGCCAGAGAGACCCAGTACTTC. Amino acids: CARQGGRARETQYF.

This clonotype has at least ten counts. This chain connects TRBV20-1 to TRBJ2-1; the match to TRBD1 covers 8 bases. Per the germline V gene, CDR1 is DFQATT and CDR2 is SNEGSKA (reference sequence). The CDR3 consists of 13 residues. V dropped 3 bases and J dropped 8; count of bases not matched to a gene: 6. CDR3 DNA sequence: TGCAGTGCTAGTCCCGGACAGGGCGATGAGCAGTTCTTC. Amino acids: CSASPGQGDEQFF.

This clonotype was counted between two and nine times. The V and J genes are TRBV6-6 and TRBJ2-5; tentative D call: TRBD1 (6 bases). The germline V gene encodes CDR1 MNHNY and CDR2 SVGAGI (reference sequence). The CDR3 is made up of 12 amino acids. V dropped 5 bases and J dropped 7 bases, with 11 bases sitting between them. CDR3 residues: CASSTTGRTQYF. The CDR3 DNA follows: TGTGCCAGCAGTACAACAGGGAGGACCCAGTACTTC.

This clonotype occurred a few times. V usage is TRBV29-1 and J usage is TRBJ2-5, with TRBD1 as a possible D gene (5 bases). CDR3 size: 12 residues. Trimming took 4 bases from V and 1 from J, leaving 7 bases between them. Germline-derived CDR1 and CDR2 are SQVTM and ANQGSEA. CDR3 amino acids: CSVAQGQETQYF. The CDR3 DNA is TGCAGCGTTGCGCAGGGCCAAGAGACCCAGTACTTC.

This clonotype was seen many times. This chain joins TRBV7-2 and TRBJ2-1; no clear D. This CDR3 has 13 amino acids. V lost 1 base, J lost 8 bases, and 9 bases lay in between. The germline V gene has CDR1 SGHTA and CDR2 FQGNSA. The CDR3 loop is CASSLGPMYEQFF. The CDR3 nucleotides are TGTGCCAGCAGCTTAGGCCCAATGTATGAGCAGTTCTTC. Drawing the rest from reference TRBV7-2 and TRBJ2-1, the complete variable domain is GAGVSQSPSNKVTEKGKDVELRCDPISGHTALYWYRQSLGQGLEFLIYFQGNSAPDKSGLPSDRFSAERTGGSVSTLTIQRTQQEDSAVYLCASSLGPMYEQFFGPGTRLTVL.

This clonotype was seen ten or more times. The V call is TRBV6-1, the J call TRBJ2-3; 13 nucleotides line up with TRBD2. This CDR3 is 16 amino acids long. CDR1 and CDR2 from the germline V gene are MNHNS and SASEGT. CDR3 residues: CAAVERLAGGGDTQYF. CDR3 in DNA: TGTGCAGCCGTCGAGAGACTAGCGGGAGGAGGAGATACGCAGTATTTT.

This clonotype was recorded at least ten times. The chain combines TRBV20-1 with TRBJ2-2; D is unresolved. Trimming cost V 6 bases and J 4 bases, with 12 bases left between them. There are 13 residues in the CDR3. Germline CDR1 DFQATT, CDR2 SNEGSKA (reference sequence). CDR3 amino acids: CSAPAEGTGELFF. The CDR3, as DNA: TGCAGTGCCCCCGCGGAAGGCACCGGGGAGCTGTTTTTT.

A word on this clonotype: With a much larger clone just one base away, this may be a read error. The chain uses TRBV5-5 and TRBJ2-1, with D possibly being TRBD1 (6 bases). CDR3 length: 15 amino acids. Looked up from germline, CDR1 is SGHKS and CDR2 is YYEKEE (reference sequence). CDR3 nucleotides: TGTGCCAGCAGCTTGGCACAGGGAACCTACAATGAGCAGCTCTTC. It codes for CASSLAQGTYNEQLF.

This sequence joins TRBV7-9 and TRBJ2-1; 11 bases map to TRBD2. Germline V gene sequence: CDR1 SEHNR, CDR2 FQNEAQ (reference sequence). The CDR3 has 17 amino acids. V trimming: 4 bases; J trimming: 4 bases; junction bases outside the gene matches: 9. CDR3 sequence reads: CASSSPTSGKGYNEQFF. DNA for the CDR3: TGTGCCAGCAGCTCTCCGACTAGCGGGAAGGGTTACAATGAGCAGTTCTTC.

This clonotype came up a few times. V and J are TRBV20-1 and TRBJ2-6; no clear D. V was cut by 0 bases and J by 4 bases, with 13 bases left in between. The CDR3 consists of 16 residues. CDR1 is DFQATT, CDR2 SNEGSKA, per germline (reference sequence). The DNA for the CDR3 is TGCAGTGCTAGAGATCACAGCCCGCCGGGGGCCAACGTCCTGACTTTC. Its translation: CSARDHSPPGANVLTF.

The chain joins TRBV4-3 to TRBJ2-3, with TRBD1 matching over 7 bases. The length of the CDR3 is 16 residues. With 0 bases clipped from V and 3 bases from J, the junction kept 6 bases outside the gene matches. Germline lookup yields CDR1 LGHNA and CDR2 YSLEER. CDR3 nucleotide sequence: TGCGCCAGCAGCCAAGATTACGGGACAGTTACAGATACGCAGTATTTT. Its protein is CASSQDYGTVTDTQYF.

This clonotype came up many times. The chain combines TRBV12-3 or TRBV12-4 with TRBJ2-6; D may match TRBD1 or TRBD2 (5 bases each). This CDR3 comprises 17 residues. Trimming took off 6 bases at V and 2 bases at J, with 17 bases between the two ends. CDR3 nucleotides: TGTGCCAGCAGCCATAAAATGGGGGAAACTGGGGCCAACGTCCTGACTTTC. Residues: CASSHKMGETGANVLTF.

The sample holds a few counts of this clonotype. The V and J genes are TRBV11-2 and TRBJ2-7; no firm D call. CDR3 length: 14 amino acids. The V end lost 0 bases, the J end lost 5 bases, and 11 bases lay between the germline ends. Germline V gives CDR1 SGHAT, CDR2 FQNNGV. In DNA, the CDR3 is TGTGCCAGCAGCTTAGATGTACAGAGCCACGAGCAGTACTTC. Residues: CASSLDVQSHEQYF. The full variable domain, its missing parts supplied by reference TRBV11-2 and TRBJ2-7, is EAGVAQSPRYKIIEKRQSVAFWCNPISGHATLYWYQQILGQGPKLLIQFQNNGVVDDSQLPKDRFSAERLKGVDSTLKIQPAKLEDSAVYLCASSLDVQSHEQYFGPGTRLTVT.

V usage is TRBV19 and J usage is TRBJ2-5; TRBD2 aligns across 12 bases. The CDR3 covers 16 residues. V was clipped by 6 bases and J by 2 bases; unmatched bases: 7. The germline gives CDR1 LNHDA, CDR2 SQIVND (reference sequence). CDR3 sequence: CASSYGLAGTQETQYF. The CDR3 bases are TGTGCCAGTAGCTACGGACTAGCGGGAACACAAGAGACCCAGTACTTC.

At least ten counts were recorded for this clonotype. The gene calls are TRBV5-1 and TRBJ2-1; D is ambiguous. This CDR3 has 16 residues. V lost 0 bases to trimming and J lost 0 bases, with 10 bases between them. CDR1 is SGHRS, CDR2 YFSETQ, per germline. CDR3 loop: CASSLVALDSYNEQFF. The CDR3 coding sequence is TGCGCCAGCAGCTTGGTAGCTCTAGACTCCTACAATGAGCAGTTCTTC.

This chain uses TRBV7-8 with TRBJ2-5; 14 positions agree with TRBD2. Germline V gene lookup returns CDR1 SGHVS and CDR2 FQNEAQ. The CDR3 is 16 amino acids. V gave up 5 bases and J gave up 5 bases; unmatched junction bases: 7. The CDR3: CASSPTSGRAGETQYF. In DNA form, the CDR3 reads TGTGCCAGCAGCCCGACTAGCGGGAGGGCCGGGGAGACCCAGTACTTC.

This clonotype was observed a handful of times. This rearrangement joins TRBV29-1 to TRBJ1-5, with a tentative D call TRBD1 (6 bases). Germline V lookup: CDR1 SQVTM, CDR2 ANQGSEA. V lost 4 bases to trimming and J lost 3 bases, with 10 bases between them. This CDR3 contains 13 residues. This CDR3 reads CSVARDTNQPQHF. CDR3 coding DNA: TGCAGCGTTGCCCGGGACACCAATCAGCCCCAGCATTTT. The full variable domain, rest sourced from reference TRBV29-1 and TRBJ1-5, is SAVISQKPSRDICQRGTSLTIQCQVDSQVTMMFWYRQQPGQSLTLIATANQGSEATYESGFVIDKFPISRPNLTFSTLTVSNMSPEDSSIYLCSVARDTNQPQHFGDGTRLSIL.

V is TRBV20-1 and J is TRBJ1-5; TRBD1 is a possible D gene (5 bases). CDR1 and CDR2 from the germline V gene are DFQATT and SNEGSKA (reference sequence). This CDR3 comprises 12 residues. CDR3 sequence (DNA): TGCTCCAAGGGCAGGGCTCGACAGCCCCAGCATTTT. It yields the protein CSKGRARQPQHF.